The entry that follows covers one T cell receptor beta chain sequence. Libraries were prepared by immunoSEQ multiplex PCR; TCRdb keeps only in-frame clonotypes and omits some of them. The sample records 300,000 to 350,000 clones, about nine tenths being singletons. This sample was included in a study of blood T cell repertoires in COVID-19. At the level of the study: Samples representing acute and convalescent COVID-19 were sourced from the United States, Italy and Spain.

This CDR3 region has 15 residues. V gave up 3 bases and J gave up 0 bases, with 12 bases separating them. In germline, CDR1 is KGHSH, CDR2 LQKENI. The chain has TRBV18 and TRBJ2-7; D is perhaps TRBD2 (6 bases). Material for sequencing was peripheral blood. The sequence came from a man in his late teens or twenties with active or convalescent COVID-19. The CDR3 reads CASSPLNGGSYEQYF. DNA of the CDR3: TGTGCCAGCTCACCCCTAAACGGGGGCTCCTACGAGCAGTACTTC.